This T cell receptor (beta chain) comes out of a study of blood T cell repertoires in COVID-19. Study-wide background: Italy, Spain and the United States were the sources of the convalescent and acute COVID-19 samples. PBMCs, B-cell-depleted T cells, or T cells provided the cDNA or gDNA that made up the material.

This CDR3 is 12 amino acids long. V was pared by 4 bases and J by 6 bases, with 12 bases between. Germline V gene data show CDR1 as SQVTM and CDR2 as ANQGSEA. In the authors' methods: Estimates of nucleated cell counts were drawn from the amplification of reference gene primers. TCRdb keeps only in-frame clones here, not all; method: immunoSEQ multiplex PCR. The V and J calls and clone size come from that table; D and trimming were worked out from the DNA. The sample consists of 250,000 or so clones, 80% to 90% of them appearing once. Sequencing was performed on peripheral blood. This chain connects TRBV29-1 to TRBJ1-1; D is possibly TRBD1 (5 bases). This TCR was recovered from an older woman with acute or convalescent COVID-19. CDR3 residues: CSVVMATAEAFF. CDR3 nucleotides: TGCAGCGTTGTTATGGCGACAGCTGAAGCTTTCTTT.